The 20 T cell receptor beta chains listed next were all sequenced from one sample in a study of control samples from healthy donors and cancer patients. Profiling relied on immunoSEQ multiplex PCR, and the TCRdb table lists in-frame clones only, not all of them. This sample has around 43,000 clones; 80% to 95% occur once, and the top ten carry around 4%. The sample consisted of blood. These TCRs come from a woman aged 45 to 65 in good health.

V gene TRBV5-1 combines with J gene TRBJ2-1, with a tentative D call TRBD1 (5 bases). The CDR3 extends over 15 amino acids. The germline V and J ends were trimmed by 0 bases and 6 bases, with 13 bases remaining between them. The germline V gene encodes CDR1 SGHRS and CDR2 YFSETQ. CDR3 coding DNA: TGCGCCAGCAGCTTGGAGGGGTCGGTTGGCAATGAGCAGTTCTTC. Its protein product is CASSLEGSVGNEQFF.

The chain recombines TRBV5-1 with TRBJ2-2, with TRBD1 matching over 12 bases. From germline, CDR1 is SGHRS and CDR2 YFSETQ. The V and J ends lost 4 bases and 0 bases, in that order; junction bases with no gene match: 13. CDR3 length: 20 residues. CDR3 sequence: CASSRRPGQGASANTGELFF. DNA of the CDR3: TGCGCCAGCAGCCGCCGTCCGGGACAGGGGGCTTCCGCGAACACCGGGGAGCTGTTTTTT.

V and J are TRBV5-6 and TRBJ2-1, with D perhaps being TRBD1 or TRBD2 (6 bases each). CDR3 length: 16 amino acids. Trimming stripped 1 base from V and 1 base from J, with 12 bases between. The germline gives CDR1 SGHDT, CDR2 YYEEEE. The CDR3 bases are TGTGCCAGCAGCTTGTTAGGGGGGCAGTCCTACAATGAGCAGTTCTTC. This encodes CASSLLGGQSYNEQFF. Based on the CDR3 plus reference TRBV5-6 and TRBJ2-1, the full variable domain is DAGVTQSPTHLIKTRGQQVTLRCSPKSGHDTVSWYQQALGQGPQFIFQYYEEEERQRGNFPDRFSGHQFPNYSSELNVNALLLGDSALYLCASSLLGGQSYNEQFFGPGTRLTVL.

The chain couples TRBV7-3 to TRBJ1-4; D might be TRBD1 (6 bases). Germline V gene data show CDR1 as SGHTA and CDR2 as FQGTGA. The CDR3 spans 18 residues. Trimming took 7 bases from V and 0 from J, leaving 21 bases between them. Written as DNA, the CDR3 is TGTGCCAGCAACGAGGGGGGGCTACCTGCCACAACTAATGAAAAACTGTTTTTT. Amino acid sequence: CASNEGGLPATTNEKLFF.

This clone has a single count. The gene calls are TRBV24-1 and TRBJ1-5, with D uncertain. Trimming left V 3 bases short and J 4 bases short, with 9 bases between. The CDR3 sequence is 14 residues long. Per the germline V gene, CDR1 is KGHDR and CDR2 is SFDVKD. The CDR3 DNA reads TGTGCCACCAGTGATACAAACAGAAATCAGCCCCAGCATTTT. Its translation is CATSDTNRNQPQHF.

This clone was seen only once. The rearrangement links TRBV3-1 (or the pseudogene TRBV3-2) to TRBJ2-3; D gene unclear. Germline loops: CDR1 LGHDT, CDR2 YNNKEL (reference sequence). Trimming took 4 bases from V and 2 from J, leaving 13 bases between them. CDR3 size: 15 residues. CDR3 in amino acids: CASSRKEISTDTQYF. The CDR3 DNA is TGTGCCAGCAGCCGTAAGGAAATCTCCACAGATACGCAGTATTTT.

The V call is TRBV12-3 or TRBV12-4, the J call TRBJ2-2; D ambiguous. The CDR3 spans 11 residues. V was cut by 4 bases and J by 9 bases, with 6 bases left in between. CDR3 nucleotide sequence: TGTGCCAGCAGTTCCCACCGGGAGCTGTTTTTT. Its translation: CASSSHRELFF.

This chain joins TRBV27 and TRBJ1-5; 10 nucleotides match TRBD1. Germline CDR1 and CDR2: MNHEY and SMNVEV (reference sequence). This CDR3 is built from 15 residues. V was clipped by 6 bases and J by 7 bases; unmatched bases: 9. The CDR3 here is CASRGTGEGKQPQHF. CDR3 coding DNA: TGTGCCAGCAGGGGGACAGGGGAAGGGAAGCAGCCCCAGCATTTT.

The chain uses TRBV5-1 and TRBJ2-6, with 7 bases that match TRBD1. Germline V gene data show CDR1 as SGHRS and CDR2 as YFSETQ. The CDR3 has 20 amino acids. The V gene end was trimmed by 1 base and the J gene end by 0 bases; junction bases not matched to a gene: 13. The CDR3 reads CASSLSGTATWSSGANVLTF. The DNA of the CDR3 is TGCGCCAGCAGCTTGTCCGGGACAGCGACATGGTCCTCTGGGGCCAACGTCCTGACTTTC.

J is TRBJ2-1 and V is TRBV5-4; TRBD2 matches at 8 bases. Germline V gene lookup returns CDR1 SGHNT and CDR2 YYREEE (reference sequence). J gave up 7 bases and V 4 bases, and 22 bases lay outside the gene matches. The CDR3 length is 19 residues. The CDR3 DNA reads TGTGCCAGCAGCCCTCGATACTTTCACCGGGGGGGCCGGGGGAATGAGCAGTTCTTC. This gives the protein CASSPRYFHRGGRGNEQFF.

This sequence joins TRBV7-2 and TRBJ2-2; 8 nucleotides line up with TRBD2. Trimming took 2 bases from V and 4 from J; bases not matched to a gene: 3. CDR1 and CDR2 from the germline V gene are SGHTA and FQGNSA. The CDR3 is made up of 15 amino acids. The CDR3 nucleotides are TGTGCCAGCAGCTTAAACAGCGGGGGCACCGGGGAGCTGTTTTTT. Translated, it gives CASSLNSGGTGELFF.

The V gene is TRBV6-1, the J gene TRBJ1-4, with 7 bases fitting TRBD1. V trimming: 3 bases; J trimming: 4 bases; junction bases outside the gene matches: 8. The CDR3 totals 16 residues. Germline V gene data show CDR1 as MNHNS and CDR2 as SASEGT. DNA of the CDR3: TGTGCCAGCAGTGATGACAGGGTGGCGATTAATGAAAAACTGTTTTTT. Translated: CASSDDRVAINEKLFF.

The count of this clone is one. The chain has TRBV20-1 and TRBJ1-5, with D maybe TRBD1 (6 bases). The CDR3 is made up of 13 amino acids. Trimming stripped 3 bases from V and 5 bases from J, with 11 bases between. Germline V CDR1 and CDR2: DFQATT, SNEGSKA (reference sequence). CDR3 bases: TGCAGTGCTAGTGTGGGGGCGGATCAGCCCCAGCATTTT. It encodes CSASVGADQPQHF.

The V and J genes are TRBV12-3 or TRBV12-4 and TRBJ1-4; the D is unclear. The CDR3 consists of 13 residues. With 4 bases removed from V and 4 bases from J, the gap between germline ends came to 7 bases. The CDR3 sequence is CASSSLDNEKLFF. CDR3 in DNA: TGTGCCAGCAGTTCTCTAGATAATGAAAAACTGTTTTTT.

The CDR3 loop reads CASTSTGHFNSPLHF. DNA for the CDR3: TGTGCCAGCACCAGTACGGGACACTTCAATTCACCCCTCCACTTT. The chain employs TRBV9 and TRBJ1-6; D is possibly TRBD1 (6 bases). Germline CDR1 is SGDLS and CDR2 is YYNGEE. Trimming took 6 bases from V and 7 from J, leaving 17 bases between them. The CDR3 has 15 amino acids.

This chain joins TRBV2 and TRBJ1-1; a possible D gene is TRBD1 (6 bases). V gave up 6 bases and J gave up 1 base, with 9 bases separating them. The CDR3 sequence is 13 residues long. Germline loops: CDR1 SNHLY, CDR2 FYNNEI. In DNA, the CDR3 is TGTGCCAGCAGCCAGGGGCGGAACACTGAAGCTTTCTTT. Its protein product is CASSQGRNTEAFF.

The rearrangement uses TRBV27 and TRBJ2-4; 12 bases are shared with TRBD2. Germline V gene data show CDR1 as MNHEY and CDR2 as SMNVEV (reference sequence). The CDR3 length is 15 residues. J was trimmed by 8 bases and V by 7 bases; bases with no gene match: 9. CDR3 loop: CASKASGGAGYIQYF. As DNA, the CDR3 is TGTGCCAGCAAGGCTAGCGGGGGGGCGGGGTACATTCAGTACTTC.

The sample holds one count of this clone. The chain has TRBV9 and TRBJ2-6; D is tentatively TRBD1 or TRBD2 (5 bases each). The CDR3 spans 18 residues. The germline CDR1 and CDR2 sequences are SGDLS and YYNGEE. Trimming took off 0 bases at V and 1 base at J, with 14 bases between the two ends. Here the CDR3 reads CASSVGGTLHSGANVLTF. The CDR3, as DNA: TGTGCCAGCAGCGTAGGAGGGACCCTCCATTCTGGGGCCAACGTCCTGACTTTC.

The CDR3 nucleotides read TGTGCCAGCAGCCAAGGCATGGAGTCCTACAATGAGCAGTTCTTC. It encodes CASSQGMESYNEQFF. This rearrangement joins TRBV5-6 to TRBJ2-1, with unresolved D. CDR1 SGHDT and CDR2 YYEEEE come from the germline V gene. There are 15 residues in the CDR3. V gave up 4 bases and J gave up 1 base, with 12 bases separating them.

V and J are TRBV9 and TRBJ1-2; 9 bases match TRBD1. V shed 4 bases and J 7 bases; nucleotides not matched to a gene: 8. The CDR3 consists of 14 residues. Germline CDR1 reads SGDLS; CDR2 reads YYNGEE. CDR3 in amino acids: CASSSRTGDPGYTF. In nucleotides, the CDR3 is TGTGCCAGCAGCTCCCGGACAGGGGATCCTGGCTACACCTTC.